This T cell receptor (beta chain) stems from a study of response to subunit inactivated influenza vaccine. This clonotype was counted many times. TCRdb independently ran MiXCR on the RT-PCR reads; one entry per CDR3 protein. The table lists under 200,000 distinct CDR3 sequences, approximately 12% of them singletons. Trimming removed 5 bases from V and 6 bases from J; junction bases left unmatched: 10. The CDR3 contains 17 residues. The same specimen was also included in a second study, on T cells expressing NK-cell markers. That report notes: The authors generated TCR beta cDNA through 5'RACE template switching with UMIs. Of eight sequenced donors, seven were HCMV-seropositive and one HCMV-seronegative. The same clonotypes also predominated in the CD3+CD56-NKG2C+ fraction of a few donors.

The chain links TRBV12-3 or TRBV12-4 to TRBJ2-2; 12 bases match TRBD2. The receptor's source is a man aged 45 to 65 who received an inactivated influenza vaccine. The sample was CD8+ T cells sorted from PBMCs, taken 12 days after vaccination. The CDR3 region has the DNA TGTGCCAGCAGTGCCCTCACTAGCGGGGGGCCGCCCGGGGAGCTGTTTTTT. It codes for CASSALTSGGPPGELFF.